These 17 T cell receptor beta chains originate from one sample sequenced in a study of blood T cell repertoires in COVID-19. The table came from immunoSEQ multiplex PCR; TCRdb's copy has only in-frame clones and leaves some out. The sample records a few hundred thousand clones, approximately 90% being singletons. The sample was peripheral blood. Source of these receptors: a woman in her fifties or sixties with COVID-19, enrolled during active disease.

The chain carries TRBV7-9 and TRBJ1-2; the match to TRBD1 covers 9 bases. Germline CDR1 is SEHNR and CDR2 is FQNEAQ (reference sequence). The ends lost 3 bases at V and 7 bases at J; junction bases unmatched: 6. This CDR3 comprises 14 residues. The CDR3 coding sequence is TGTGCCAGCAGCTTGGGGACAGGGTCGTTTGGCTACACCTTC. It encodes CASSLGTGSFGYTF.

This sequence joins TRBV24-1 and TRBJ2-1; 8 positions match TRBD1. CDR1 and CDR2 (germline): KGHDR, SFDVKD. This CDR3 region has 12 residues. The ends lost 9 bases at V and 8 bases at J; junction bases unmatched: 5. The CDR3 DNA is TGTGCCACCCAGGACAGGGCTGATGAGCAGTTCTTC. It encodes CATQDRADEQFF.

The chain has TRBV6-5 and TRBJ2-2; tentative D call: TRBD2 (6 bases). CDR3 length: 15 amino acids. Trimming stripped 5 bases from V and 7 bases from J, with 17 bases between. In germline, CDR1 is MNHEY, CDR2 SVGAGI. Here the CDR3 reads CASSREPGLHGELFF. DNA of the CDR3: TGTGCCAGCAGTAGAGAACCGGGACTGCACGGGGAGCTGTTTTTT.

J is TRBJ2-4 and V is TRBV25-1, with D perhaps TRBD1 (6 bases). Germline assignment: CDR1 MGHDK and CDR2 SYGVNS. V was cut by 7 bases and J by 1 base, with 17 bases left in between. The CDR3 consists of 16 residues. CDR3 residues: CASKEGEGTAKNIQYF. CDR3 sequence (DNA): TGTGCCAGCAAAGAGGGGGAAGGGACGGCCAAAAACATTCAGTACTTC.

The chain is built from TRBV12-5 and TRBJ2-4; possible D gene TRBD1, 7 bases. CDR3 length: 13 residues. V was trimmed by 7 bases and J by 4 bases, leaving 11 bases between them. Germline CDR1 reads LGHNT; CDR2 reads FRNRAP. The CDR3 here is CASDQGGKNIQYF. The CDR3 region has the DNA TGTGCTAGTGATCAGGGGGGAAAAAACATTCAGTACTTC.

In DNA, the CDR3 is TGTGCCAGCAGCTTACTCCCAGCGGGGGAGTTCTTC. It specifies CASSLLPAGEFF. The V call is TRBV11-2, the J call TRBJ2-1; TRBD2 matches 8 bases. This CDR3 region has 12 residues. The germline gives CDR1 SGHAT, CDR2 FQNNGV. V lost 2 bases, J lost 14 bases, and 5 bases stayed unmatched.

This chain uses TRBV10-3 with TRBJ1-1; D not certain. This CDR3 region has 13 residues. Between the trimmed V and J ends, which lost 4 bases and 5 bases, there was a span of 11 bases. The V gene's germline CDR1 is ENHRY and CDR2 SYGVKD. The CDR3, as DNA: TGTGCCATCAGTGCTAAGGGAGGAACTGAAGCTTTCTTT. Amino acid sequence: CAISAKGGTEAFF.

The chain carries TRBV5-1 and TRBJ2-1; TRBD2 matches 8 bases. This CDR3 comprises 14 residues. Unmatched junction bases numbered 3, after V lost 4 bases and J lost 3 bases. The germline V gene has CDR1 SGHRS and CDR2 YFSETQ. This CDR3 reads CASSPTSGYNEQFF. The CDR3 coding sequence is TGCGCCAGCAGCCCTACTAGCGGCTACAATGAGCAGTTCTTC.

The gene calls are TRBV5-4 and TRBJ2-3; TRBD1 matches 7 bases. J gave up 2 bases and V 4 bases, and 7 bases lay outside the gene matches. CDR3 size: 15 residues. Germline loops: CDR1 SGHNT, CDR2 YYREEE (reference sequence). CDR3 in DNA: TGTGCCAGCAGCCAGACAGGGACCCTCACAGATACGCAGTATTTT. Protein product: CASSQTGTLTDTQYF.

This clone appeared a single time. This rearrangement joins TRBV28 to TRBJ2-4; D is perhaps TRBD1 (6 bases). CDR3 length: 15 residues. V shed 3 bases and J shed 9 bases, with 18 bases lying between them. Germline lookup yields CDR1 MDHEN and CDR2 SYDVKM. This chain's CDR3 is CASSFDRTRLGIQYF. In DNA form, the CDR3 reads TGTGCCAGCAGTTTCGACAGGACCCGGCTGGGCATTCAGTACTTC. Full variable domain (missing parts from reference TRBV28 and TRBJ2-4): DVKVTQSSRYLVKRTGEKVFLECVQDMDHENMFWYRQDPGLGLRLIYFSYDVKMKEKGDIPEGYSVSREKKERFSLILESASTNQTSMYLCASSFDRTRLGIQYFGAGTRLSVL.

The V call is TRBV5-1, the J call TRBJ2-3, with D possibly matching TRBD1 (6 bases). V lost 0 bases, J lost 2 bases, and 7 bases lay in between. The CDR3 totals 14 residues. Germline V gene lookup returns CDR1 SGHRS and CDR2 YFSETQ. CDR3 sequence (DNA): TGCGCCAGCAGCTTGGGGGACAACACAGATACGCAGTATTTT. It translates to CASSLGDNTDTQYF.

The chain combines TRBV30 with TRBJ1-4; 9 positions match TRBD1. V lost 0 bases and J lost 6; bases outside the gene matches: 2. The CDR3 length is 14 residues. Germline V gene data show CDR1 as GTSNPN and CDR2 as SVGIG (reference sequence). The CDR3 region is CAWSVGTGYEKLFF. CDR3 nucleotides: TGTGCCTGGAGTGTAGGGACAGGGTATGAAAAACTGTTTTTT.

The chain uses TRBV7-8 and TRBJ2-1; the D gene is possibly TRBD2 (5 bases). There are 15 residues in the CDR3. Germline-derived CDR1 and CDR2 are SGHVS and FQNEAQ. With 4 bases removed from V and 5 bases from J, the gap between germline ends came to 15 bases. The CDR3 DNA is TGTGCCAGCAGCTCCCAAGGACTTGCGAACAATGAGCAGTTCTTC. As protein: CASSSQGLANNEQFF.

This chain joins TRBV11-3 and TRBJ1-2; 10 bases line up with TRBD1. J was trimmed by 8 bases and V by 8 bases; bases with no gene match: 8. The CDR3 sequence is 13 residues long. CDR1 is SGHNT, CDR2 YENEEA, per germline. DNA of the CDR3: TGTGCCAGCGGCGGGGGGACAGGGGACGGCTACACCTTC. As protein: CASGGGTGDGYTF.

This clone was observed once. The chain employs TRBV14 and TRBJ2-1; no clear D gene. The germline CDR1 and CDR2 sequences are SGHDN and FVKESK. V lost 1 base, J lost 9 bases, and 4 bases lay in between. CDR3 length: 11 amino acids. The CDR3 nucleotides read TGTGCCAGCAGCCAAGGTAGTGAGCAGTTCTTC. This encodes CASSQGSEQFF.

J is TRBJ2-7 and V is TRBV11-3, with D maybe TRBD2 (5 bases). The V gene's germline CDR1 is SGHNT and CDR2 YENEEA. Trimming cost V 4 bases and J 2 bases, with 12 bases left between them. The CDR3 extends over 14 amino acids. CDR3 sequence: CASSSGSLPYEQYF. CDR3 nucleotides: TGTGCCAGCAGCTCGGGGTCTCTTCCCTACGAGCAGTACTTC.

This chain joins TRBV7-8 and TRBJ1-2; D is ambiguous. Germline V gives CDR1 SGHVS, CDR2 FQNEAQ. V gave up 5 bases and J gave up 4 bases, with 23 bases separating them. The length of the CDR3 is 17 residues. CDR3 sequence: CASSPPSGAANVYGYTF. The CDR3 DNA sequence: TGTGCCAGCAGCCCCCCGTCGGGAGCAGCGAATGTCTATGGCTACACCTTC.